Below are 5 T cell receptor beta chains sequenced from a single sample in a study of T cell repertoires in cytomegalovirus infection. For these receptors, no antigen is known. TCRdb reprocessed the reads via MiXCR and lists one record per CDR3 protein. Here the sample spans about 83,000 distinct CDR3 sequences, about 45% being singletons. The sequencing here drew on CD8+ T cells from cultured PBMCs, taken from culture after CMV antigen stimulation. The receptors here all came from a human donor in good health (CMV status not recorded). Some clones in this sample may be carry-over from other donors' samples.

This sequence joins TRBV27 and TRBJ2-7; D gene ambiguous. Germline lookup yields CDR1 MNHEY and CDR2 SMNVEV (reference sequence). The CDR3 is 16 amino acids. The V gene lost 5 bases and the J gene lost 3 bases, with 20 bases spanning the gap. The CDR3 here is CASSLLVPPSGYEQYF. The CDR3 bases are TGTGCCAGCAGTCTCCTAGTTCCTCCTTCGGGCTACGAGCAGTACTTC.

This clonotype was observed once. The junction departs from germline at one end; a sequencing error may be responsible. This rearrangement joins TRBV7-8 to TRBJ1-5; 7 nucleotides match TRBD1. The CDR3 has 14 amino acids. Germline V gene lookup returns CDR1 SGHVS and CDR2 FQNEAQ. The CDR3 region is CASSSGTVDQPQHF. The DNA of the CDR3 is TGTGCCAGCAGTTCCGGGACAGTCGATCAACCCCAGCATTTT.

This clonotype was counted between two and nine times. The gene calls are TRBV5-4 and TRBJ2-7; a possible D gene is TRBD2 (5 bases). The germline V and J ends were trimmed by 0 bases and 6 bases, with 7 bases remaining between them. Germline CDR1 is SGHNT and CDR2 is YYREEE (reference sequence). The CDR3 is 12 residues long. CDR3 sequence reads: CASSLAGSEQYF. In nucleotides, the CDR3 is TGTGCCAGCAGCTTGGCGGGGAGCGAGCAGTACTTC.

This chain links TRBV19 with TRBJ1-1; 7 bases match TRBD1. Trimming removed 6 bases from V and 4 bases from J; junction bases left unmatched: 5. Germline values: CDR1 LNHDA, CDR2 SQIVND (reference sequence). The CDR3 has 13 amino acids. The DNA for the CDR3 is TGTGCCAGTAGGCCGGGGACAGCCACTGAAGCTTTCTTT. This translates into CASRPGTATEAFF.

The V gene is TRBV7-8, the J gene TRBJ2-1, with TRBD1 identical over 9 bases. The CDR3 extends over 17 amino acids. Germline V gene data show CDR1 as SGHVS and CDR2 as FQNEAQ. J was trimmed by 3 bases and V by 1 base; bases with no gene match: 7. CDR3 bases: TGTGCCAGCAGCTTAGATGCGGGACAGGGAGTCTACAATGAGCAGTTCTTC. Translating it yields CASSLDAGQGVYNEQFF.